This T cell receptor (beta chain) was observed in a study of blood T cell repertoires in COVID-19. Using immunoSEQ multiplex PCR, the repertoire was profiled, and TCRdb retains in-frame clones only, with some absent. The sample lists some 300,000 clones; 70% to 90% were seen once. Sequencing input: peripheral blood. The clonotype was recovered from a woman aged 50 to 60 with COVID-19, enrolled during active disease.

DNA for the CDR3: TGTGCCAGCAGCTTAGTAGGGGGGGCGCCGAGTGAGCAGTACTTC. Translated, it gives CASSLVGGAPSEQYF. J is TRBJ2-7 and V is TRBV11-2; maybe TRBD2 (7 bases). The CDR3 has 15 amino acids. Trimming removed 1 base at V and 7 bases at J, with 17 bases between. The germline V gene encodes CDR1 SGHAT and CDR2 FQNNGV.